The clone carrying this TCR beta chain was observed a handful of times. The CDR3 is 15 amino acids. Trimming pared 8 bases from V and 0 bases from J, leaving 16 bases between. CDR1 and CDR2 (germline): LNHDA, SQIVND (reference sequence). This entry is derived from a study of blood T cells in healthy people across ages. Primers used in a second PCR of about 6 to 11 cycles were a sample-barcoded 5' primer and a J-beta primer mix. TCRdb called the 5' RACE reads again in MiXCR, with one record for every CDR3 protein. The sample records roughly 2 million distinct CDR3 sequences, about 50% being singletons.

The chain recombines TRBV19 with TRBJ2-5; a possible D gene is TRBD1 (5 bases). The source material was blood. The sequence derives from a woman aged 40 to 50 in good health. The CDR3: CASRYDDSDQETQYF. The DNA for the CDR3 is TGTGCCAGTCGCTACGACGACAGCGACCAAGAGACCCAGTACTTC.